A single sample gave rise to the 21 T cell receptor beta chains below, sequenced in a study of blood T cells in healthy people across ages. The authors ran a second PCR of 7 to 11 cycles using a sample-barcoded 5' primer and a J-beta primer mix. MiXCR, run by TCRdb on the 5' RACE reads, gives a single entry per CDR3 protein. Counted here are 920,000 or so distinct CDR3 sequences, less than 50% occurring once; the ten biggest clones make up approximately 20%. The material sequenced was blood. These receptors came from a woman aged 60-70 years in good health.

In nucleotides, the CDR3 is TGTGCCAGCAGCCATTCTGGGGACTACTACGAGCAGTACTTC. Protein product: CASSHSGDYYEQYF. The J gene is TRBJ2-7, the V gene TRBV3-1, with TRBD2 matching over 7 bases. Germline assignment: CDR1 LGHDT and CDR2 YNNKEL (reference sequence). CDR3 length: 14 amino acids. J was trimmed by 3 bases and V by 3 bases; bases with no gene match: 5.

This clonotype has a handful of counts. V gene TRBV11-2 combines with J gene TRBJ2-3; TRBD2 matches 12 bases. V gave up 5 bases and J gave up 0 bases; unmatched junction bases: 6. Germline CDR1 is SGHAT and CDR2 is FQNNGV. The CDR3 length is 17 residues. The CDR3 bases are TGTGCCAGCAGCCCTAGCGGGAGGGCCCCTAGCACAGATACGCAGTATTTT. As protein: CASSPSGRAPSTDTQYF.

In this sample, this clonotype turned up a few times. The rearrangement uses TRBV18 and TRBJ2-7; 9 bases match TRBD1. CDR3 length: 16 amino acids. The junction had 11 bases not matched to a gene; V was cut back by 3 bases and J by 5 bases. Germline V lookup: CDR1 KGHSH, CDR2 LQKENI. Written as DNA, the CDR3 is TGTGCCAGCTCACCGCTCGGACAGGGGATTATGAACGAGCAGTACTTC. Its translation: CASSPLGQGIMNEQYF.

J is TRBJ1-2 and V is TRBV5-5; D may be TRBD1 (5 bases). This CDR3 region has 15 residues. The germline V gene has CDR1 SGHKS and CDR2 YYEKEE (reference sequence). Trimming removed 0 bases at V and 7 bases at J, with 16 bases between. CDR3: CASSLGGVIEPGYTF. The CDR3 DNA follows: TGTGCCAGCAGCTTGGGGGGGGTGATCGAACCTGGCTACACCTTC.

V gene TRBV27 combines with J gene TRBJ2-4; tentative D call: TRBD2 (7 bases). The V gene's germline CDR1 is MNHEY and CDR2 SMNVEV (reference sequence). Deletions cut 7 bases from V and 3 bases from J, with 16 bases between. This CDR3 comprises 15 residues. CDR3 region: CASTPGGPGKNIQYF. The CDR3 DNA sequence: TGTGCCAGCACCCCCGGGGGGCCGGGCAAAAACATTCAGTACTTC.

The genes are TRBV9 and TRBJ2-3, with D possibly matching TRBD2 (6 bases). This CDR3 comprises 16 residues. The V gene lost 6 bases and the J gene lost 8 bases, with 25 bases spanning the gap. From germline, CDR1 is SGDLS and CDR2 YYNGEE. CDR3 sequence: CASTLASGGSGGTQYF. DNA for the CDR3: TGTGCCAGCACCCTAGCGTCGGGCGGTTCGGGCGGTACGCAGTATTTT.

The rearrangement joins TRBV28 to TRBJ2-4, with 8 nucleotides matching TRBD2. Per the germline V gene, CDR1 is MDHEN and CDR2 is SYDVKM. J gave up 4 bases and V 7 bases, and 3 bases lay outside the gene matches. CDR3 length: 13 residues. The CDR3 DNA reads as TGTGCCAGCACCCCTAGCGGGAAAAACATTCAGTACTTC. Protein sequence: CASTPSGKNIQYF.

This clonotype was seen more than once but under ten times. This sequence joins TRBV7-9 and TRBJ2-3; tentatively, D is TRBD1 or TRBD2 (6 bases each). The CDR3 loop spans 18 amino acids. Trimming pared 5 bases from V and 6 bases from J, leaving 27 bases between. Germline values: CDR1 SEHNR, CDR2 FQNEAQ (reference sequence). The CDR3 is CASSPGVFVGSGLDTQYF. The DNA of the CDR3 is TGTGCCAGCAGCCCAGGGGTTTTTGTCGGGAGCGGTTTGGATACGCAGTATTTT.

The sample holds a few counts of this clonotype. The chain recombines TRBV7-9 with TRBJ2-1, with 13 bases that match TRBD2. The germline gives CDR1 SEHNR, CDR2 FQNEAQ (reference sequence). With 7 bases clipped from V and 9 bases from J, the junction kept 6 bases outside the gene matches. This CDR3 has 14 residues. The CDR3 DNA reads TGTGCCAGCACCAGGACTAGCGGGAGTGTTGAGCAGTTCTTC. Amino acid sequence: CASTRTSGSVEQFF.

The rearrangement joins TRBV2 to TRBJ2-1; 7 bases are shared with TRBD2. In germline, CDR1 is SNHLY, CDR2 FYNNEI. The CDR3 spans 14 residues. Trimming cost V 5 bases and J 10 bases; bases outside gene matches: 11. The CDR3 coding sequence is TGTGCCAGCAGTCTTTTCCAGCGGGGCGACGAGCAGTTCTTC. It yields the protein CASSLFQRGDEQFF.

This clonotype was seen ten or more times. The chain employs TRBV5-6 and TRBJ2-7; D is unclear. V was pared by 0 bases and J by 3 bases, with 7 bases between. The CDR3 covers 13 residues. Germline V lookup: CDR1 SGHDT, CDR2 YYEEEE. CDR3 protein: CASSLAHYYEQYF. In DNA, the CDR3 is TGTGCCAGCAGCTTGGCTCATTACTACGAGCAGTACTTC.

The chain couples TRBV3-1 to TRBJ1-2; 7 bases line up with TRBD1. Germline V gene data show CDR1 as LGHDT and CDR2 as YNNKEL (reference sequence). V lost 0 bases, J lost 8 bases, and 9 bases stayed unmatched. The CDR3 extends over 15 amino acids. CDR3 DNA sequence: TGTGCCAGCAGCCAAGATCTAGGGGGCCTGGGGGGCTACACCTTC. Its translation: CASSQDLGGLGGYTF.

V is TRBV4-1 and J is TRBJ2-7; D is perhaps TRBD1 (5 bases). V lost 1 base, J lost 0 bases, and 13 bases lay in between. Germline V gene sequence: CDR1 MGHRA, CDR2 YSYEKL. This CDR3 comprises 16 residues. CDR3 loop: CASSQGAGPSSYEQYF. CDR3 DNA: TGCGCCAGCAGCCAAGGGGCAGGGCCGAGCTCCTACGAGCAGTACTTC.

V and J are TRBV20-1 and TRBJ2-7, with TRBD2 matching over 8 bases. This CDR3 contains 14 residues. The V gene end was trimmed by 5 bases and the J gene end by 1 base; junction bases not matched to a gene: 7. The germline gives CDR1 DFQATT, CDR2 SNEGSKA (reference sequence). The DNA for the CDR3 is TGCAGTGCTGACAGCGGGAGAGCTTCCTACGAGCAGTACTTC. Translating it yields CSADSGRASYEQYF.

A single count supports this clonotype. The chain joins TRBV6-1 to TRBJ2-7; perhaps TRBD2 as D (6 bases). Germline CDR1 MNHNS, CDR2 SASEGT. CDR3 size: 15 residues. V lost 6 bases to trimming and J lost 7 bases, with 22 bases between them. In DNA, the CDR3 is TGTGCCAGCAGCACCTTGGAGCCGGCCGGGGGAGAGCAGTACTTC. This gives the protein CASSTLEPAGGEQYF.

The V and J genes are TRBV5-5 and TRBJ2-2; no clear D. CDR3 size: 14 residues. The V gene lost 0 bases and the J gene lost 7 bases, with 10 bases spanning the gap. The germline CDR1 and CDR2 sequences are SGHKS and YYEKEE (reference sequence). The CDR3 here is CASSLEARRGELFF. In DNA, the CDR3 is TGTGCCAGCAGCTTGGAGGCGCGTCGCGGGGAGCTGTTTTTT.

This clonotype was counted a single time. This chain uses TRBV5-1 with TRBJ2-5; tentatively, D is TRBD2 (6 bases). The J call may not be correct, given that the DNA end is closer to TRBJ2-1. The CDR3 consists of 15 residues. The V gene's germline CDR1 is SGHRS and CDR2 YFSETQ. CDR3 sequence reads: CASSNGRGSLETQFF. DNA for the CDR3: TGCGCCAGCAGTAATGGACGGGGGTCGTTGGAGACCCAGTTCTTC.

The J gene is TRBJ1-5, the V gene TRBV6-5; no clear D. Germline-derived CDR1 and CDR2 are MNHEY and SVGAGI. V was shortened by 0 bases and J by 2 bases, with 11 bases between the two germline ends. This CDR3 contains 16 residues. The CDR3 coding sequence is TGTGCCAGCAGTTACTCAGGTCGTGGTGGCAATCAGCCCCAGCATTTT. Its translation is CASSYSGRGGNQPQHF.

V and J are TRBV6-5 and TRBJ2-7; D remains unclear. The DNA end lines up better with TRBJ2-5; the J call may be wrong. The germline V gene encodes CDR1 MNHEY and CDR2 SVGAGI. The CDR3 is made up of 13 amino acids. CDR3 residues: CASSDPPLKTQYF. CDR3 bases: TGTGCCAGCAGTGATCCCCCCCTTAAGACCCAGTACTTC.

This chain connects TRBV29-1 to TRBJ2-2; TRBD2 matches 13 bases. The CDR3 spans 18 residues. V lost 2 bases, J lost 2 bases, and 8 bases stayed unmatched. Germline CDR1 SQVTM, CDR2 ANQGSEA. This chain's CDR3 is CSVELTSGRIRNTGELFF. In DNA, the CDR3 is TGCAGCGTTGAACTGACTAGCGGGAGGATCCGAAACACCGGGGAGCTGTTTTTT.

This chain uses TRBV5-6 with TRBJ2-7; D remains unclear. V lost 6 bases, J lost 3 bases, and 10 bases lay in between. Germline V gene data show CDR1 as SGHDT and CDR2 as YYEEEE. The CDR3 has 12 amino acids. The CDR3 region has the DNA TGTGCCAGCAATCAGAATAACTACGAGCAGTACTTC. Its translation: CASNQNNYEQYF.